These 27 T cell receptor beta chains share one sample of origin, sequenced in a study of blood T cell repertoires in COVID-19. Produced via immunoSEQ multiplex PCR; TCRdb's table is partial and in-frame only. This sample has roughly 180,000 clones, with roughly 84% found just once. Input material: peripheral blood. The receptors derive from a woman aged 40 to 55 with COVID-19, enrolled during active disease.

CDR3 coding DNA: TGTGCCAGCAGCGGGACAGGGCACGGCTACACCTTC. This translates into CASSGTGHGYTF. The genes are TRBV9 and TRBJ1-2; 8 nucleotides align to TRBD1. Germline CDR1 SGDLS, CDR2 YYNGEE. The CDR3 loop spans 12 amino acids. V lost 3 bases to trimming and J lost 8 bases; unmatched junction nucleotides: 3.

This chain joins TRBV5-4 and TRBJ1-6; 8 nucleotides agree with TRBD1. Germline values: CDR1 SGHNT, CDR2 YYREEE (reference sequence). V gave up 0 bases and J gave up 5 bases; unmatched junction bases: 1. This CDR3 region has 15 residues. CDR3 DNA: TGTGCCAGCAGCTTGGGGGACAGGAATAATTCACCCCTCCACTTT. Its protein product is CASSLGDRNNSPLHF. The variable domain in full, with the rest retrieved from reference TRBV5-4 and TRBJ1-6, is ETGVTQSPTHLIKTRGQQVTLRCSSQSGHNTVSWYQQALGQGPQFIFQYYREEENGRGNFPPRFSGLQFPNYSSELNVNALELDDSALYLCASSLGDRNNSPLHFGNGTRLTVT.

The rearrangement links TRBV10-3 to TRBJ2-1, with TRBD1 identical over 7 bases. Trimming at V came to 3 bases and at J to 7 bases, leaving 0 bases not matched to a gene. Germline CDR1 is ENHRY and CDR2 is SYGVKD. The CDR3 contains 12 residues. CDR3 amino acids: CAISDRGNEQFF. CDR3 in DNA: TGTGCCATCAGTGACAGGGGGAATGAGCAGTTCTTC.

This chain uses TRBV18 with TRBJ1-5; 12 bases agree with TRBD1. The ends lost 4 bases at V and 6 bases at J; junction bases unmatched: 16. Per germline, CDR1 KGHSH and CDR2 LQKENI. The CDR3 is 19 residues long. CDR3 DNA sequence: TGTGCCAGCTCACGAACTCCGGGACAGGGGGCTGATACTGGTCAGCCCCAGCATTTT. Translating gives CASSRTPGQGADTGQPQHF.

The V call is TRBV19, the J call TRBJ1-2; D may be TRBD1 (5 bases). Germline lookup yields CDR1 LNHDA and CDR2 SQIVND (reference sequence). Trimming removed 3 bases from V and 8 bases from J, with 13 bases in between. The CDR3 has 13 residues. The CDR3 DNA sequence: TGTGCCAGTAGTATCGGGGGAGCAGAGGGCTACACCTTC. It is translated as CASSIGGAEGYTF.

This clone has just one count. The V and J genes are TRBV5-4 and TRBJ2-5; D remains unclear. The V gene lost 1 base and the J gene lost 1 base, with 8 bases spanning the gap. The CDR3 is made up of 14 amino acids. Germline-derived CDR1 and CDR2 are SGHNT and YYREEE (reference sequence). CDR3 amino acids: CASSLFGSQETQYF. The CDR3 nucleotides read TGTGCCAGCAGCTTGTTTGGCAGCCAAGAGACCCAGTACTTC.

V gene TRBV2 combines with J gene TRBJ1-1; tentative D call: TRBD1 (6 bases). V was shortened by 2 bases and J by 0 bases, with 10 bases between the two germline ends. There are 15 residues in the CDR3. Looked up from germline, CDR1 is SNHLY and CDR2 is FYNNEI. CDR3 region: CASSETGSMNTEAFF. The CDR3 DNA sequence: TGTGCCAGCAGTGAAACAGGGTCCATGAACACTGAAGCTTTCTTT.

This chain joins TRBV5-1 and TRBJ1-3; 10 nucleotides agree with TRBD1. With V trimmed by 4 bases and J by 0 bases, 13 bases remained unmatched. The CDR3 sequence is 19 residues long. Germline V gene data show CDR1 as SGHRS and CDR2 as YFSETQ. In DNA, the CDR3 is TGCGCCAGCAGCGGGAGGGGGACAGGGGTGTTCGACTCTGGAAACACCATATATTTT. Its translation: CASSGRGTGVFDSGNTIYF.

V gene TRBV28 combines with J gene TRBJ1-3; D uncertain. Trimming pared 5 bases from V and 0 bases from J, leaving 14 bases between. The germline gives CDR1 MDHEN, CDR2 SYDVKM. The CDR3 runs 16 residues. CDR3 protein: CASSPPLGVSGNTIYF. The CDR3 DNA reads TGTGCCAGCAGTCCACCCCTAGGCGTCTCTGGAAACACCATATATTTT.

The chain combines TRBV7-9 with TRBJ1-4, with D hard to call. The CDR3 totals 11 residues. V shed 5 bases and J shed 8 bases, with 6 bases lying between them. Germline V gives CDR1 SEHNR, CDR2 FQNEAQ (reference sequence). CDR3 region: CASSPGEKLFF. DNA for the CDR3: TGTGCCAGCAGCCCGGGGGAAAAACTGTTTTTT.

The V and J genes are TRBV13 and TRBJ2-1; no reliable D call. V gave up 2 bases and J gave up 10 bases, with 9 bases separating them. Germline V gene sequence: CDR1 PRHDT, CDR2 FYEKMQ (reference sequence). The CDR3 has 12 residues. CDR3 in DNA: TGTGCCAGCAGCTTACGGTCGCGCGAGCAGTTCTTC. This sequence encodes CASSLRSREQFF.

V usage is TRBV27 and J usage is TRBJ1-1, with D uncertain. The V gene's germline CDR1 is MNHEY and CDR2 SMNVEV (reference sequence). The CDR3 has 18 amino acids. The V gene lost 0 bases and the J gene lost 4 bases, with 21 bases spanning the gap. CDR3 sequence reads: CASSLSPVGIEASTEAFF. The DNA for the CDR3 is TGTGCCAGCAGTTTATCTCCCGTGGGTATTGAGGCAAGCACTGAAGCTTTCTTT.

This clone is termed medium-sized (0.01 to 0.1%). The CDR3 DNA sequence: TGTGCCACCGGGACAGGGGGCCCAGATACGCAGTATTTT. Amino acids: CATGTGGPDTQYF. The rearrangement joins TRBV24-1 to TRBJ2-3, with 12 nucleotides matching TRBD1. This CDR3 comprises 13 residues. CDR1 and CDR2 from the germline V gene are KGHDR and SFDVKD. V dropped 9 bases and J dropped 4; count of bases not matched to a gene: 1.

The rearrangement uses TRBV10-3 and TRBJ1-4; 7 bases agree with TRBD1. With 8 bases clipped from V and 8 bases from J, the junction kept 11 bases outside the gene matches. CDR3 length: 14 amino acids. Germline V gene data show CDR1 as ENHRY and CDR2 as SYGVKD. The CDR3 here is CAIASGTETEKLFF. The CDR3, as DNA: TGTGCCATCGCATCCGGGACAGAGACGGAAAAACTGTTTTTT.

This clone has only one observation. The J gene is TRBJ2-3, the V gene TRBV28, with 14 bases lining up with TRBD2. There are 21 residues in the CDR3. The trim removed 4 bases at V and 0 bases at J, leaving 15 bases unmatched. Germline V lookup: CDR1 MDHEN, CDR2 SYDVKM. CDR3 nucleotides: TGTGCCAGCAGTTCTATCGACCCGGGACTAGCGGGAGTCATTAGCACAGATACGCAGTATTTT. It encodes CASSSIDPGLAGVISTDTQYF. Full variable domain (outside the CDR3, taken from reference TRBV28 and TRBJ2-3): DVKVTQSSRYLVKRTGEKVFLECVQDMDHENMFWYRQDPGLGLRLIYFSYDVKMKEKGDIPEGYSVSREKKERFSLILESASTNQTSMYLCASSSIDPGLAGVISTDTQYFGPGTRLTVL.

The chain combines TRBV6-6 with TRBJ1-1, with no clear D. The CDR3 contains 10 residues. Germline CDR1 MNHNY, CDR2 SVGAGI (reference sequence). V lost 7 bases, J lost 7 bases, and 7 bases lay in between. CDR3 in DNA: TGTGCCAGCACCAGGCTTGAAGCTTTCTTT. Its protein is CASTRLEAFF.

As regards this clone: The junction differs from germline at one of its ends, possibly a read error. CDR3 region: CASSQEKGLNF. CDR3 nucleotides: TGTGCCAGCAGCCAAGAAAAGGGGTTGAACTTC. This chain links TRBV3-1 (or the pseudogene TRBV3-2) with TRBJ2-7; TRBD1 is a possible D gene (5 bases). The germline V gene has CDR1 LGHDT and CDR2 YNNKEL (reference sequence). CDR3 length equals 11 residues.

V gene TRBV27 combines with J gene TRBJ1-1; a weak D match, TRBD1 (6 bases). The germline V gene has CDR1 MNHEY and CDR2 SMNVEV (reference sequence). This CDR3 has 14 residues. V lost 3 bases, J lost 4 bases, and 12 bases lay in between. CDR3 nucleotides: TGTGCCAGCAGTTTTTGGGGGCTGGGCACTGAAGCTTTCTTT. Protein: CASSFWGLGTEAFF.

The CDR3 nucleotides are TGCGCCAGCAGCTTGGCCCTCCCCGGGGAGCAGTACTTC. Amino acids: CASSLALPGEQYF. The rearrangement links TRBV5-1 to TRBJ2-7; no clear D gene. Trimming took 0 bases from V and 7 from J, leaving 11 bases between them. The CDR3 length is 13 residues. Looked up from germline, CDR1 is SGHRS and CDR2 is YFSETQ.

This chain joins TRBV7-9 and TRBJ2-7; a weak D match, TRBD1 (6 bases). Germline CDR1 is SEHNR and CDR2 is FQNEAQ (reference sequence). The CDR3 has 14 amino acids. Trimming pared 5 bases from V and 2 bases from J, leaving 13 bases between. The CDR3 sequence: CASSITGTTYEQYF. The CDR3 DNA follows: TGTGCCAGCAGCATAACCGGGACAACCTACGAGCAGTACTTC.

The rearrangement links TRBV28 to TRBJ2-7, with D unclear. From germline, CDR1 is MDHEN and CDR2 SYDVKM. The germline V and J ends were trimmed by 4 bases and 2 bases, with 9 bases remaining between them. This CDR3 region has 13 residues. For the CDR3, the DNA is TGTGCCAGCAGTTCCGAGTTGGCCTACGAGCAGTACTTC. Translated, it gives CASSSELAYEQYF.

In this sample, this clone turned up once. The V gene is TRBV4-2, the J gene TRBJ1-5, with 8 bases that match TRBD1. Germline CDR1 is LGHNA and CDR2 is YNFKEQ. There are 16 residues in the CDR3. V lost 4 bases to trimming and J lost 7 bases; unmatched junction nucleotides: 12. The CDR3 loop reads CASSPSGQGGKQPQHF. The DNA of the CDR3 is TGTGCCAGCAGCCCTTCAGGACAGGGAGGGAAACAGCCCCAGCATTTT.

This sequence joins TRBV5-1 and TRBJ2-7; 7 nucleotides agree with TRBD2. The germline CDR1 and CDR2 sequences are SGHRS and YFSETQ. The CDR3 sequence is 15 residues long. The ends lost 0 bases at V and 4 bases at J; junction bases unmatched: 7. Written as DNA, the CDR3 is TGCGCCAGCAGCTTGGTTGCCGCGGGAGAGTACGAGCAGTACTTC. This translates into CASSLVAAGEYEQYF. Complete variable domain (other parts from reference TRBV5-1 and TRBJ2-7): KAGVTQTPRYLIKTRGQQVTLSCSPISGHRSVSWYQQTPGQGLQFLFEYFSETQRNKGNFPGRFSGRQFSNSRSEMNVSTLELGDSALYLCASSLVAAGEYEQYFGPGTRLTVT.

The chain is built from TRBV29-1 and TRBJ1-1; D uncertain. Germline CDR1 and CDR2: SQVTM and ANQGSEA. CDR3 size: 11 residues. The V gene lost 3 bases and the J gene lost 4 bases, with 6 bases spanning the gap. CDR3 residues: CSVDPVTEAFF. The CDR3 DNA reads TGCAGCGTTGACCCGGTCACTGAAGCTTTCTTT. Full variable domain (outside the CDR3, taken from reference TRBV29-1 and TRBJ1-1): SAVISQKPSRDICQRGTSLTIQCQVDSQVTMMFWYRQQPGQSLTLIATANQGSEATYESGFVIDKFPISRPNLTFSTLTVSNMSPEDSSIYLCSVDPVTEAFFGQGTRLTVV.

This clone showed up just a few times. The chain couples TRBV29-1 to TRBJ1-1; tentatively, D is TRBD1 (6 bases). The CDR3 is 15 residues long. Looked up from germline, CDR1 is SQVTM and CDR2 is ANQGSEA. Trimming took 5 bases from V and 4 from J, leaving 20 bases between them. CDR3: CSVLRGGGVGTEAFF. CDR3 nucleotides: TGCAGCGTTTTAAGAGGGGGTGGAGTCGGCACTGAAGCTTTCTTT.

The J gene is TRBJ1-5, the V gene TRBV27, with TRBD1 identical over 7 bases. The CDR3 has 17 amino acids. Germline V gives CDR1 MNHEY, CDR2 SMNVEV (reference sequence). The V and J ends lost 6 bases and 0 bases, in that order; junction bases with no gene match: 11. Here the CDR3 reads CASSLQGQSYSNQPQHF. The CDR3 region has the DNA TGTGCCAGCAGCTTACAGGGACAGTCATATAGCAATCAGCCCCAGCATTTT.

This chain uses TRBV18 with TRBJ2-3; unclear D gene. The germline V gene encodes CDR1 KGHSH and CDR2 LQKENI. The CDR3 covers 16 residues. With 3 bases removed from V and 0 bases from J, the gap between germline ends came to 13 bases. CDR3 sequence (DNA): TGTGCCAGCTCACCCCCTGGGCAACCTAGCACAGATACGCAGTATTTT. Translated: CASSPPGQPSTDTQYF.